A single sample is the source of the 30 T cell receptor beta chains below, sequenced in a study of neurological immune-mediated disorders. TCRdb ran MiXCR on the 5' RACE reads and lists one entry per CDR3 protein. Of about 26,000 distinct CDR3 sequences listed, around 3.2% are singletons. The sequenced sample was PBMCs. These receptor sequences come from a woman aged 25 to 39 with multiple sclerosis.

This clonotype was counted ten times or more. This CDR3 reads CSAREGTSGNTIYF. The CDR3 DNA reads as TGCAGTGCTAGAGAGGGGACTTCTGGAAACACCATATATTTT. The V call is TRBV20-1, the J call TRBJ1-3; the D gene is possibly TRBD1 (5 bases). Germline loops: CDR1 DFQATT, CDR2 SNEGSKA (reference sequence). The CDR3 loop spans 14 amino acids. Trimming removed 0 bases from V and 1 base from J, with 7 bases in between.

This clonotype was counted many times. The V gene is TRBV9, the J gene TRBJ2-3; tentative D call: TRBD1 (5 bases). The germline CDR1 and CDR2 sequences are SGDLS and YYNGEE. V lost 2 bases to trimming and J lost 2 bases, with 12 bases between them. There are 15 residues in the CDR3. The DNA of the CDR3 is TGTGCCAGCAGCGTCAGGGCTCCAACCACAGATACGCAGTATTTT. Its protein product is CASSVRAPTTDTQYF.

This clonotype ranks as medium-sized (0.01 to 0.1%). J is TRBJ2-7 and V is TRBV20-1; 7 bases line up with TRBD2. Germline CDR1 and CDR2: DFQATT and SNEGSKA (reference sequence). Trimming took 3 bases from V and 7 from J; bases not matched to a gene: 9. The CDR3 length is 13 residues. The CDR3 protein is CSARGGSAGEQYF. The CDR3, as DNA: TGCAGTGCTAGGGGGGGGAGTGCCGGTGAGCAGTACTTC.

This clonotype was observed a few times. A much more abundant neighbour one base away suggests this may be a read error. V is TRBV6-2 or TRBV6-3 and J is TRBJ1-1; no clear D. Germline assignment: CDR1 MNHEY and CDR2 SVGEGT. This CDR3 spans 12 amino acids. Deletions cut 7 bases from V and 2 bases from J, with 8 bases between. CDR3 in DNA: TGTGCCAGCAATAACCCTAACACTGAAGCTTTCTTT. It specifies CASNNPNTEAFF.

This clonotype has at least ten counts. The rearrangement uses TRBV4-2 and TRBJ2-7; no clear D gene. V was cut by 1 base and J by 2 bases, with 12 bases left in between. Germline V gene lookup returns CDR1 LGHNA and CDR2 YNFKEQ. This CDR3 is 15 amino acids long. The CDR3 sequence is CASSQVLDGTYEQYF. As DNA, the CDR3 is TGTGCCAGCAGCCAAGTATTGGACGGTACCTACGAGCAGTACTTC.

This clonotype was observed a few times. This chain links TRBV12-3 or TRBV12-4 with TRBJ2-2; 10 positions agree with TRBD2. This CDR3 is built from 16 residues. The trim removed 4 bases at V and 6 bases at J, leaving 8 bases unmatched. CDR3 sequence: CASSSRSGGAAGELFF. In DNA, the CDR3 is TGTGCCAGCAGTTCCCGAAGCGGGGGGGCGGCCGGGGAGCTGTTTTTT.

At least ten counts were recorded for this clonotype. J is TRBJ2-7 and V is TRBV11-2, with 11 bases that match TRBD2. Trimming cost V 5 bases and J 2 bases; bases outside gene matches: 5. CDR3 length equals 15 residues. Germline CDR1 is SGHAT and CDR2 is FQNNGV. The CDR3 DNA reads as TGTGCCAGCAGCACCTTGACTAGCGGGACCTACGAGCAGTACTTC. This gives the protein CASSTLTSGTYEQYF.

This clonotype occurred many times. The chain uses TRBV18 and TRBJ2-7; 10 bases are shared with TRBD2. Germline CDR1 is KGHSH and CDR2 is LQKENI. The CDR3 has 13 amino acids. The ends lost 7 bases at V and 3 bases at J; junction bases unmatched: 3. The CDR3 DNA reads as TGTGCCAGCTGCCTAGCGGGGGACTACGAGCAGTACTTC. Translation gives CASCLAGDYEQYF.

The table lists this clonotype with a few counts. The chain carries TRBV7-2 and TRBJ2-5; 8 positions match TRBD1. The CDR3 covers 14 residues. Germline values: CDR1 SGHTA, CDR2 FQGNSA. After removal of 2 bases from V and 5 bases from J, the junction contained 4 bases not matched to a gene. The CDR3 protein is CASSLQGARETQYF. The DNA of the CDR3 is TGTGCCAGCAGCTTACAGGGGGCGCGGGAGACCCAGTACTTC.

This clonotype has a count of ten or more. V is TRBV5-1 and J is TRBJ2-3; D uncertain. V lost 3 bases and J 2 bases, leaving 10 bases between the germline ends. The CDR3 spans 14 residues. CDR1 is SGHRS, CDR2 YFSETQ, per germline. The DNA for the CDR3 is TGCGCCAGCAGCTCGTCGGTAGTCACAGATACGCAGTATTTT. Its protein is CASSSSVVTDTQYF.

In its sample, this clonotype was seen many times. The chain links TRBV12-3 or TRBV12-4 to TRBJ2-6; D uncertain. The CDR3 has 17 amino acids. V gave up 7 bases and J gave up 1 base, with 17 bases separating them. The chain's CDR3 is CASTSVNSVSGANVLTF. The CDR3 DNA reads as TGTGCCAGCACTTCGGTAAATTCAGTTTCTGGGGCCAACGTCCTGACTTTC.

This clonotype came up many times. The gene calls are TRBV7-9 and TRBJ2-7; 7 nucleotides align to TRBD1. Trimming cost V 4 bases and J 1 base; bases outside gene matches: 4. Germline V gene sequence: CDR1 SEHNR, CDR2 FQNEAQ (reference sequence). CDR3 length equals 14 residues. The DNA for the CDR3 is TGTGCCAGCAGCTCCGGGACAGCTTCCTACGAGCAGTACTTC. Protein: CASSSGTASYEQYF.

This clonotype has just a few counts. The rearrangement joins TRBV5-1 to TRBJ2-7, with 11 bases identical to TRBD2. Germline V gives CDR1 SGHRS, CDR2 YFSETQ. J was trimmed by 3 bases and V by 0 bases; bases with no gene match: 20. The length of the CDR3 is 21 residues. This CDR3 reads CASSLALTSGSIGTIIYEQYF. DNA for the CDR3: TGCGCCAGCAGCTTGGCCCTCACTAGCGGGAGTATCGGTACGATCATCTACGAGCAGTACTTC. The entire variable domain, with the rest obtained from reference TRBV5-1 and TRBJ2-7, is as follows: KAGVTQTPRYLIKTRGQQVTLSCSPISGHRSVSWYQQTPGQGLQFLFEYFSETQRNKGNFPGRFSGRQFSNSRSEMNVSTLELGDSALYLCASSLALTSGSIGTIIYEQYFGPGTRLTVT.

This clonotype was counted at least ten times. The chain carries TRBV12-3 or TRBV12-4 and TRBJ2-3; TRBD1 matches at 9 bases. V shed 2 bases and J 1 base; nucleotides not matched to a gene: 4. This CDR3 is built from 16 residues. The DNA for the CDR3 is TGTGCCAGCAGTTTACCGACAGGGGGAGGCACAGATACGCAGTATTTT. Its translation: CASSLPTGGGTDTQYF.

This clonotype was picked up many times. This CDR3 reads CASSSRDRYSAEAFF. CDR3 coding DNA: TGCGCCAGCAGCTCCAGGGACAGGTACTCCGCTGAAGCTTTCTTT. V gene TRBV5-1 combines with J gene TRBJ1-1; 8 positions agree with TRBD1. This CDR3 is 15 amino acids long. Germline V gene sequence: CDR1 SGHRS, CDR2 YFSETQ. Trimming removed 3 bases from V and 6 bases from J; junction bases left unmatched: 10.

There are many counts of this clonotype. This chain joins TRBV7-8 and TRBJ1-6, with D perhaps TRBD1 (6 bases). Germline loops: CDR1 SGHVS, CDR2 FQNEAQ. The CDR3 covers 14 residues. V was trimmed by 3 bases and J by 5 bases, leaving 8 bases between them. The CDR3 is CASSLRTDNSPLHF. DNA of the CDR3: TGTGCCAGCAGCTTGAGGACAGATAATTCACCCCTCCACTTT. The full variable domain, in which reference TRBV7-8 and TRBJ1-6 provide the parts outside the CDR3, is GAGVSQSPRYKVAKRGQDVALRCDPISGHVSLFWYQQALGQGPEFLTYFQNEAQLDKSGLPSDRFFAERPEGSVSTLKIQRTQQEDSAVYLCASSLRTDNSPLHFGNGTRLTVT.

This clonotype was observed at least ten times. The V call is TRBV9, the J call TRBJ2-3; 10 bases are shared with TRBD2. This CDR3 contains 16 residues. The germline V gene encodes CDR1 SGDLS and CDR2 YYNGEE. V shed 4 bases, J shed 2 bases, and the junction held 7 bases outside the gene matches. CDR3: CASSNPGLANTDTQYF. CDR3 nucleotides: TGTGCCAGCAGCAATCCGGGACTAGCGAACACAGATACGCAGTATTTT.

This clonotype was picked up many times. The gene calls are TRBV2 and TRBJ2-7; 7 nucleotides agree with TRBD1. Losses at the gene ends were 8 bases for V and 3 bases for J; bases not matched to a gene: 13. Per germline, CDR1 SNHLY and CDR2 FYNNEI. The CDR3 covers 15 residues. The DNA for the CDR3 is TGTGCCAGCGGAGGACAGGCCACCCGCGGCTACGAGCAGTACTTC. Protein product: CASGGQATRGYEQYF. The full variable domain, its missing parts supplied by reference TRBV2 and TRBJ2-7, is EPEVTQTPSHQVTQMGQEVILRCVPISNHLYFYWYRQILGQKVEFLVSFYNNEISEKSEIFDDQFSVERPDGSNFTLKIRSTKLEDSAMYFCASGGQATRGYEQYFGPGTRLTVT.

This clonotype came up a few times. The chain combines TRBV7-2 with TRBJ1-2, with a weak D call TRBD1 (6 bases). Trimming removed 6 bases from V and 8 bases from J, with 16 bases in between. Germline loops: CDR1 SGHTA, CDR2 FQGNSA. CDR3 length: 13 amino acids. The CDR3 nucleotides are TGTGCCAGCAGTTCGCAACAGGGAAGAGGCTACACCTTC. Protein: CASSSQQGRGYTF.

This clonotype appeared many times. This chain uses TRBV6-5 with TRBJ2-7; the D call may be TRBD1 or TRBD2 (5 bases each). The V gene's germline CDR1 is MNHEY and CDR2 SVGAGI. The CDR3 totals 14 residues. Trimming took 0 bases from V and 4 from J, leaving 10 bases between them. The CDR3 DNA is TGTGCCAGCAGTTACTCGGGGGATTTGTACGAGCAGTACTTC. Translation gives CASSYSGDLYEQYF.

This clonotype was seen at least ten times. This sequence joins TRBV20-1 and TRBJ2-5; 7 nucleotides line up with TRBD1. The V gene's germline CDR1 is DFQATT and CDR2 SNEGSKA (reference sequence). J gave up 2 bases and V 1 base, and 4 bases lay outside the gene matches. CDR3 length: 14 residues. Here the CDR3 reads CSARGGTAQETQYF. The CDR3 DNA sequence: TGCAGTGCTAGAGGAGGGACAGCGCAAGAGACCCAGTACTTC.

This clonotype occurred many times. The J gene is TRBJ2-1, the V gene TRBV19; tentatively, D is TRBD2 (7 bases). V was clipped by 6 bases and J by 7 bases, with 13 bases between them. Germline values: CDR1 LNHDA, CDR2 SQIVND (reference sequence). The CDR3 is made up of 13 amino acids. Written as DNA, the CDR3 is TGTGCCAGTAGCGGGGGGCCGGGTAATGAGCAGTTCTTC. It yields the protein CASSGGPGNEQFF.

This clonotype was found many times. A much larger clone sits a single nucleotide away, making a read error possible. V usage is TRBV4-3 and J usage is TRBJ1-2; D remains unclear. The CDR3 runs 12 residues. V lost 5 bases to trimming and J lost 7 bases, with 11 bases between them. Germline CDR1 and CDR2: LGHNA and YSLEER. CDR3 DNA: TGCGCCAGCAGCTCTAAGAGGTTTGGCTACACCTTC. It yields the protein CASSSKRFGYTF.

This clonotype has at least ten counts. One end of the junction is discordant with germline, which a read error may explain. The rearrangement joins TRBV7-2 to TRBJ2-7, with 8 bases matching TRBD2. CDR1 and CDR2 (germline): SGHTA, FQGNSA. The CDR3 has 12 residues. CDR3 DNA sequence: TGTGCCAGCAGCAATCGGGGGGGGTTCCCGGACTTC. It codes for CASSNRGGFPDF.

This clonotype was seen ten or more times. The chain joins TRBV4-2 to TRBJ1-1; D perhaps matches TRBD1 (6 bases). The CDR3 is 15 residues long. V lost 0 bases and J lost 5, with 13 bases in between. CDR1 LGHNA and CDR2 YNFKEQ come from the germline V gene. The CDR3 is CASSQDRGLRTEAFF. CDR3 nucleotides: TGTGCCAGCAGCCAAGATCGGGGGCTGAGGACTGAAGCTTTCTTT.

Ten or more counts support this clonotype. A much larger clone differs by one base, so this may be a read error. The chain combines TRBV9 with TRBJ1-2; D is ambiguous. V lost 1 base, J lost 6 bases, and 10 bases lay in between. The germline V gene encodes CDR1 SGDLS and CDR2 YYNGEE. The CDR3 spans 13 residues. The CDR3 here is CASSVIKGHGYTF. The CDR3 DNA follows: TGTGCCAGCAGCGTAATAAAGGGTCATGGCTACACCTTC.

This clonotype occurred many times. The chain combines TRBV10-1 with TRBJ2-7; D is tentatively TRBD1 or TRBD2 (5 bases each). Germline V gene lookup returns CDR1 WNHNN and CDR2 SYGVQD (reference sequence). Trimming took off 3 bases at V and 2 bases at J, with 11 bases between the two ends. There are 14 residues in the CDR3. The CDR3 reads CASSEETGPYEQYF. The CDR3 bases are TGCGCCAGCAGTGAAGAGACGGGGCCCTACGAGCAGTACTTC.

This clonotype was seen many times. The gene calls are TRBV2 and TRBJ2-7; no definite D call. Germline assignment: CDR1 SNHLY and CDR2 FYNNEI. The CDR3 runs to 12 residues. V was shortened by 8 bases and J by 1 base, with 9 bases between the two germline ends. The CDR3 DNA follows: TGTGCCAGCCGCCCGGCATCCTACGAGCAGTACTTC. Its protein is CASRPASYEQYF.

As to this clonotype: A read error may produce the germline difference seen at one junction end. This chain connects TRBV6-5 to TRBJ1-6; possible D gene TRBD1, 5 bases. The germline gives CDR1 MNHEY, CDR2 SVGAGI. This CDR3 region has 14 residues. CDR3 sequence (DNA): TGTGCCAGCAGTGGGACGGGGATTAGTTCACCCCTCAACTTT. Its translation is CASSGTGISSPLNF.

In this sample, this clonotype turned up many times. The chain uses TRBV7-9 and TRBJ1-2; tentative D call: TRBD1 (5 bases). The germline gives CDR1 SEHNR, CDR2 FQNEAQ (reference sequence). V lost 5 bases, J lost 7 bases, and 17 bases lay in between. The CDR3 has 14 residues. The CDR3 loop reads CASSPDAGPGGYTF. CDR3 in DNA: TGTGCCAGCAGCCCCGATGCGGGACCTGGTGGCTACACCTTC.